These T cell receptor beta chains were read from a single sample in a study of metastatic and nonmetastatic thyroid tumors. MiXCR reprocessed the PCR reads for TCRdb. The table lists roughly 18,000 clones, approximately 35% of them singletons. The sample taken for sequencing was tumor tissue. Every receptor here comes from a female donor with papillary thyroid cancer or a benign thyroid nodule (not recorded which). Some clones in this sample may be carry-over from other donors' samples. The CDR3 runs from the conserved cysteine through the conserved F or W. The D gene is left open where the match is weak. The listing skips clone size in some rows; elsewhere it reads once, few, many or a size class.

J gene: TRBJ1-5; V gene: TRBV2; D gene: TRBD1; clone size: -; CDR3 DNA: TGTGCCAGCAGGGTCGGACAGGACGGTTATAGCAATCAGCCCCAGCATTTT; CDR3 protein: CASRVGQDGYSNQPQHF
J gene: TRBJ2-2; V gene: TRBV5-6; D gene: TRBD1; clone size: many; CDR3 DNA: TGTGCCAGCAGCTTGGTGACAGGGACGAAACACGGGGAGCTGTTTTTT; CDR3 protein: CASSLVTGTKHGELFF
J gene: TRBJ1-1; V gene: TRBV11-1; D gene: TRBD1; clone size: -; CDR3 DNA: TGTGCCAGCAGCTTGGTAGAGACAGGGCCAGTCTCTGAAGCTTTCTTT; CDR3 protein: CASSLVETGPVSEAFF
J gene: TRBJ2-3; V gene: TRBV5-8; D gene: TRBD2; clone size: many; CDR3 DNA: TGTGCCAGCAGACCGGGACTAGCGGGAGGGCCGGGGACAGATACGCAGTATTTT; CDR3 protein: CASRPGLAGGPGTDTQYF
J gene: TRBJ1-3; V gene: TRBV20-1; D gene: -; clone size: -; CDR3 DNA: TGCAGTGCTAGAGAGATGGGAGCTCGGAACACCATATATTTT; CDR3 protein: CSAREMGARNTIYF
J gene: TRBJ2-7; V gene: TRBV6-1; D gene: -; clone size: medium-sized; CDR3 DNA: TGTGCCAGCAGTGCCAACAGGGACGAGCAGTACTTC; CDR3 protein: CASSANRDEQYF
J gene: TRBJ2-3; V gene: TRBV7-6; D gene: -; clone size: medium-sized; CDR3 DNA: TGTGCCAGCAGCTTAGACGGCAGCACAGATACGCAGTATTTT; CDR3 protein: CASSLDGSTDTQYF
J gene: TRBJ1-3; V gene: TRBV20-1; D gene: TRBD1; clone size: -; CDR3 DNA: TGCAGTGCTAGAGAGGACAGGGGACACACCATATATTTT; CDR3 protein: CSAREDRGHTIYF
J gene: TRBJ1-2; V gene: TRBV19; D gene: -; clone size: medium-sized; CDR3 DNA: TGTGCCACGCAGTCAGGTCAGGGGCATGGCTACACCTTC; CDR3 protein: CATQSGQGHGYTF
J gene: TRBJ2-1; V gene: TRBV2; D gene: TRBD2; clone size: -; CDR3 DNA: TGTGCCAGCAGTGAACGTACTAGCGGGGGGGGCAATGAGCAGTTCTTC; CDR3 protein: CASSERTSGGGNEQFF
J gene: TRBJ1-5; V gene: TRBV20-1; D gene: -; clone size: -; CDR3 DNA: TGCAGTGCTAGAGATAGCAATCAGCCCCAGCATTTT; CDR3 protein: CSARDSNQPQHF
J gene: TRBJ2-1; V gene: TRBV4-1; D gene: TRBD1; clone size: many; CDR3 DNA: TGCGCCAGCAGGCAGGGGGCTGGGGGAAACAATGAGCAGTTCTTC; CDR3 protein: CASRQGAGGNNEQFF
J gene: TRBJ2-1; V gene: TRBV27; D gene: TRBD1; clone size: -; CDR3 DNA: TGTGCCAGCAGTTCAGGGGGCGCCTACAATGAGCAGTTCTTC; CDR3 protein: CASSSGGAYNEQFF
J gene: TRBJ2-7; V gene: TRBV3-1; D gene: -; clone size: medium-sized; CDR3 DNA: TGTGCCAGCAGCCAAGCTTTGGACACTTTCTACGAGCAGTACTTC; CDR3 protein: CASSQALDTFYEQYF
J gene: TRBJ2-1; V gene: TRBV28; D gene: -; clone size: few; CDR3 DNA: TGTGCCAGCAGCCTACTAGGACATATCCTAGGCAATGAGCAGTTCTTC; CDR3 protein: CASSLLGHILGNEQFF
J gene: TRBJ2-2; V gene: TRBV3-1; D gene: TRBD2; clone size: many; CDR3 DNA: TGTGCCAGCAGCCCCCGGGGAGGGGAACAAAGAACGAACACCGGGGAGCTGTTTTTT; CDR3 protein: CASSPRGGEQRTNTGELFF
J gene: TRBJ1-1; V gene: TRBV12-3/TRBV12-4; D gene: -; clone size: few; CDR3 DNA: TGTGCCAGCAGTTTAGAGGGGCGGACTGAAGCTTTCTTT; CDR3 protein: CASSLEGRTEAFF
J gene: TRBJ2-3; V gene: TRBV7-2; D gene: -; clone size: many; CDR3 DNA: TGTGCCAGCAGCCCCCTAGGGGGCACAGATACGCAGTATTTT; CDR3 protein: CASSPLGGTDTQYF
J gene: TRBJ2-5; V gene: TRBV20-1; D gene: TRBD2; clone size: -; CDR3 DNA: TGCAGTGCTAGAGTTACCCTGGGAGGGGAGACCCAGTACTTC; CDR3 protein: CSARVTLGGETQYF
J gene: TRBJ2-2; V gene: TRBV5-5; D gene: TRBD2; clone size: medium-sized; CDR3 DNA: TGTGCCAGCAGCATCGGACTAGCGGGAGCCGGGGAGCTGTTTTTT; CDR3 protein: CASSIGLAGAGELFF
J gene: TRBJ2-2; V gene: TRBV5-1; D gene: TRBD1; clone size: -; CDR3 DNA: TGCGCCAGCAGCTTCTACGGACAGGGGGCGATCGGGGAGCTGTTTTTT; CDR3 protein: CASSFYGQGAIGELFF
J gene: TRBJ2-1; V gene: TRBV12-5; D gene: TRBD1; clone size: few; CDR3 DNA: TGTGCTAGTGGTTTGTGGCCGACAGGGGGCTTTGAGCAGTTCTTC; CDR3 protein: CASGLWPTGGFEQFF
J gene: TRBJ1-2; V gene: TRBV6-5; D gene: -; clone size: -; CDR3 DNA: TGTGACAGCAGTTACCGAAGGGGGGGAGGTGGCTACACCTTC; CDR3 protein: CDSSYRRGGGGYTF
J gene: TRBJ2-1; V gene: TRBV19; D gene: -; clone size: few; CDR3 DNA: TGTGCCAGTAGTGCGAGTAATGAGCAGTTCTTC; CDR3 protein: CASSASNEQFF
J gene: TRBJ1-2; V gene: TRBV5-8; D gene: -; clone size: -; CDR3 DNA: TGTGCCAGCAGCTTGGCGGCACATTCCTATGGCTACACCTTC; CDR3 protein: CASSLAAHSYGYTF
J gene: TRBJ1-4; V gene: TRBV6-1; D gene: -; clone size: many; CDR3 DNA: TGTGCCAGCACCTCCGGGACACATGAAAAACTGTTTTTT; CDR3 protein: CASTSGTHEKLFF
J gene: TRBJ1-5; V gene: TRBV28; D gene: -; clone size: few; CDR3 DNA: TGTGCCAGCAGTCCCCCGGTTGGGGGCGCCGGGCAGCCCCAGCATTTT; CDR3 protein: CASSPPVGGAGQPQHF
J gene: TRBJ2-2; V gene: TRBV5-5; D gene: TRBD2; clone size: -; CDR3 DNA: TGTGCCAGCAGCTTAGGGGGACTAGCGGGAATCGGGGAGCTGTTTTTT; CDR3 protein: CASSLGGLAGIGELFF
J gene: TRBJ1-2; V gene: TRBV9; D gene: TRBD1; clone size: -; CDR3 DNA: TGTGCCAGCAGCGTAGACGGGACAGGGGATGGCTACACCTTC; CDR3 protein: CASSVDGTGDGYTF
J gene: TRBJ2-3; V gene: TRBV20-1; D gene: -; clone size: few; CDR3 DNA: TGCAGTGCTAGAGACAGGACGAAATCGCAGGTTACGCAGTATTTT; CDR3 protein: CSARDRTKSQVTQYF
J gene: TRBJ1-5; V gene: TRBV6-1; D gene: -; clone size: -; CDR3 DNA: TGTGCCAGCAGGCCCACCTTGAGCAATCAGCCCCAGCATTTT; CDR3 protein: CASRPTLSNQPQHF
J gene: TRBJ1-1; V gene: TRBV3-1; D gene: TRBD1; clone size: many; CDR3 DNA: TGTGCCAGCAGCAACCAGGGGGACAGCACTGAAGCTTTCTTT; CDR3 protein: CASSNQGDSTEAFF
J gene: TRBJ2-7; V gene: TRBV27; D gene: TRBD1; clone size: -; CDR3 DNA: TGTGCCAGCAGTCCCGGGACAGGTAAAGACTACGAGCAGTACTTC; CDR3 protein: CASSPGTGKDYEQYF
J gene: TRBJ2-7; V gene: TRBV20-1; D gene: -; clone size: few; CDR3 DNA: TGCAGTGCTAGAGATCGATATAAGGGGACCTACGAGCAGTACTTC; CDR3 protein: CSARDRYKGTYEQYF
J gene: TRBJ2-3; V gene: TRBV7-6; D gene: -; clone size: -; CDR3 DNA: TGTGCCAGCAGCTTAGACGTCAGTACAGATACGCAGTATTTT; CDR3 protein: CASSLDVSTDTQYF
J gene: TRBJ1-5; V gene: TRBV7-8; D gene: -; clone size: -; CDR3 DNA: TGTGCCAGCAGCTTAGAAGAGGGCAGTCCCCAGCATTTT; CDR3 protein: CASSLEEGSPQHF
J gene: TRBJ2-2; V gene: TRBV7-9; D gene: TRBD1; clone size: once; CDR3 DNA: TGTGCCAGCAGCTCCGGGACAGGGGCGGCCGGGGAGCTGTTTTTT; CDR3 protein: CASSSGTGAAGELFF
J gene: TRBJ1-2; V gene: TRBV6-1; D gene: -; clone size: -; CDR3 DNA: TGTGCCAGCAGTCTGGGAGGTGCCTATGGCTACACCTTC; CDR3 protein: CASSLGGAYGYTF
J gene: TRBJ2-2; V gene: TRBV20-1; D gene: TRBD2; clone size: few; CDR3 DNA: TGCAGTGCTAGTGACGCTAGCGGGAGTCGAACCGGGGAGCTGTTTTTT; CDR3 protein: CSASDASGSRTGELFF
J gene: TRBJ2-7; V gene: TRBV19; D gene: TRBD2; clone size: -; CDR3 DNA: TGTGCCGCGGGAGGGACCTACGAGCAGTACTTC; CDR3 protein: CAAGGTYEQYF
J gene: TRBJ1-6; V gene: TRBV7-8; D gene: -; clone size: -; CDR3 DNA: TGTGCCACCGCGAGGGTCTCCTTTAATTCACCCCTCCACTTT; CDR3 protein: CATARVSFNSPLHF
J gene: TRBJ1-5; V gene: TRBV6-1; D gene: -; clone size: medium-sized; CDR3 DNA: TGTGCCAGCAGAGAAATCAGGGTTAGCAATCAGCCCCAGCATTTT; CDR3 protein: CASREIRVSNQPQHF